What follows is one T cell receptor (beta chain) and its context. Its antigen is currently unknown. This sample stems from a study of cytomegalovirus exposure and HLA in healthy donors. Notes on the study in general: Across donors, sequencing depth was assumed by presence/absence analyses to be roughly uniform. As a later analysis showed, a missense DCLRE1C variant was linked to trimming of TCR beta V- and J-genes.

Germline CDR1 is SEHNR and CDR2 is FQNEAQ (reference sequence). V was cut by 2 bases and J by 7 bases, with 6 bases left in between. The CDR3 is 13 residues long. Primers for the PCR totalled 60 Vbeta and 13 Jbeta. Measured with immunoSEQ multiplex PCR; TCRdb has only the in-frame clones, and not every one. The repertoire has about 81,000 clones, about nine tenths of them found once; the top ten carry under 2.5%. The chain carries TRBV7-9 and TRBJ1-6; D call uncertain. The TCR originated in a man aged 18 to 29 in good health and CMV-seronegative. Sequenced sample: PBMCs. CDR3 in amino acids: CASSLSFNSPLHF. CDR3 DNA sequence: TGTGCCAGCAGCTTATCCTTCAATTCACCCCTCCACTTT. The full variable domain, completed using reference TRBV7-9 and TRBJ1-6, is DTGVSQNPRHKITKRGQNVTFRCDPISEHNRLYWYRQTLGQGPEFLTYFQNEAQLEKSRLLSDRFSAERPKGSFSTLEIQRTEQGDSAMYLCASSLSFNSPLHFGNGTRLTVT.